The rows below give T cell receptor beta chains drawn from one sample of a study of graft-versus-host responses after intestinal transplantation. The antigens these receptors bind are not known. Assay used: immunoSEQ multiplex PCR; TCRdb lists only in-frame clones, some missing. The sample shows tens of thousands of clones, 80% to 95% of them seen only once. The sequenced sample was unstimulated CD4+ T cells sorted from spleen or lymph node cells, obtained before intestinal transplant. The origin of the receptors is a human donor who received an intestinal transplant. Both conserved end residues are part of each CDR3. A D gene is named only where the DNA matches it firmly. Clone size is not always given. Where it is, it says once, few, many or a class for expanded clones.

CASGLVRGGDTQYF	TGTGCTAGTGGTTTGGTAAGGGGGGGAGATACGCAGTATTTT	-	TRBV12-5	TRBJ2-3	14	-
CASRPSIAGVGNEQFF	TGTGCAAGTCGCCCAAGCATAGCGGGAGTGGGTAATGAGCAGTTCTTC	-	TRBV12-2	TRBJ2-1	16	-
CASSVTGTDTQYF	TGTGCCAGTAGTGTGACAGGGACAGATACGCAGTATTTT	TRBD1	TRBV19	TRBJ2-3	13	-
CASSLAQKRDTQYF	TGCGCCAGCAGCTTGGCTCAAAAGAGGGATACGCAGTATTTT	-	TRBV5-1	TRBJ2-3	14	-
CASSVRGDAMNTEAFF	TGTGCCAGCAGCGTTAGGGGCGACGCGATGAACACTGAAGCTTTCTTT	-	TRBV9	TRBJ1-1	16	-
CASSPPGGGPQETQYF	TGTGCCAGCAGCCCGCCGGGGGGGGGTCCCCAAGAGACCCAGTACTTC	TRBD2	TRBV5-4	TRBJ2-5	16	-
CARGAGTGLYEQYF	TGTGCCAGAGGGGCCGGGACAGGACTTTACGAGCAGTACTTC	-	TRBV21-1	TRBJ2-7	14	-
CASSLVAGATTEAFF	TGCGCCAGCAGCTTGGTCGCGGGGGCTACGACTGAAGCTTTCTTT	-	TRBV5-1	TRBJ1-1	15	once
CASSQGGLAVYNEQFF	TGCGCCAGCAGCCAAGGGGGACTAGCGGTCTACAATGAGCAGTTCTTC	TRBD2	TRBV4-1	TRBJ2-1	16	-
CASSLVFSGAVYEQYF	TGTGCCAGCAGCTTAGTATTCTCGGGGGCCGTCTACGAGCAGTACTTC	-	TRBV7-9	TRBJ2-7	16	-
CASSPGRAGGPYNEQFF	TGTGCCAGCAGCCCCGGCCGAGCGGGAGGACCCTACAATGAGCAGTTCTTC	TRBD2	TRBV13	TRBJ2-1	17	-
CASSQDPTSGRAPNEQFF	TGTGCCAGCAGCCAAGACCCCACTAGCGGGAGGGCCCCAAATGAGCAGTTCTTC	TRBD2	TRBV14	TRBJ2-1	18	-
CASSPQGPNEKLFF	TGTGCCAGCTCACCACAGGGTCCTAATGAAAAACTGTTTTTT	-	TRBV18	TRBJ1-4	14	-
CASSEDLGARGYTF	TGTGCCAGCAGTGAAGATCTGGGGGCGCGCGGCTACACCTTC	-	TRBV2	TRBJ1-2	14	once
CAWSEALAGVQTGELFF	TGTGCCTGGAGTGAAGCTCTAGCGGGAGTCCAGACCGGGGAGCTGTTTTTT	TRBD2	TRBV30	TRBJ2-2	17	-
CAWSTLLGKNIQYF	TGTGCCTGGAGCACGCTTCTAGGCAAAAACATTCAGTACTTC	-	TRBV30	TRBJ2-4	14	-
CASSLTGTGRNSPLHF	TGTGCCAGCAGCTTAACGGGGACAGGGCGGAATTCACCCCTCCACTTT	TRBD1	TRBV7-3	TRBJ1-6	16	-
CASSDWGNSSTDTQYF	TGTGCCAGCAGTGATTGGGGGAACAGTAGCACAGATACGCAGTATTTT	-	TRBV25-1	TRBJ2-3	16	-
CASSVERAPYGYTF	TGTGCCAGCAGCGTAGAAAGGGCCCCCTATGGCTACACCTTC	-	TRBV9	TRBJ1-2	14	-
CASSMASWGAPYNEQFF	TGTGCCAGTAGTATGGCCTCTTGGGGGGCCCCCTACAATGAGCAGTTCTTC	-	TRBV19	TRBJ2-1	17	-
CASSPGGGEGEKLFF	TGTGCCAGCAGCCCCGGTGGGGGGGAGGGTGAAAAACTGTTTTTT	-	TRBV9	TRBJ1-4	15	-
CASSPGMTIRPEAFF	TGTGCCAGCTCACCCGGTATGACGATCCGCCCTGAAGCTTTCTTT	-	TRBV18	TRBJ1-1	15	-
CASSYQETQYF	TGTGCCAGCAGCTATCAAGAGACCCAGTACTTC	-	TRBV27	TRBJ2-5	11	-
CASSSRGLGETQYF	TGCGCCAGCAGCTCCAGGGGATTAGGGGAGACCCAGTACTTC	-	TRBV5-1	TRBJ2-5	14	-